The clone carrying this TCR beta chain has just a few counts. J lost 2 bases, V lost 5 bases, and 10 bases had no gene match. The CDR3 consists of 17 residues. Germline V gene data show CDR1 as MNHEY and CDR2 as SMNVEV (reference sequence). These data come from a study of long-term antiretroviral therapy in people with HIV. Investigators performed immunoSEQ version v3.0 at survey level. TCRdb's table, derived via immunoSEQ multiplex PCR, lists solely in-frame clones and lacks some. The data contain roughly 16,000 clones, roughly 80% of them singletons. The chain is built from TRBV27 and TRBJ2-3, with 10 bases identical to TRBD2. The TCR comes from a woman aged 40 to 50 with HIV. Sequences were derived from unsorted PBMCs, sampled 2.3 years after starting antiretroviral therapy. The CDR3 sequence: CASSPTGAGGFTDTQYF. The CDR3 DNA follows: TGTGCCAGCAGTCCCACCGGAGCGGGGGGGTTCACAGATACGCAGTATTTT.